The source of this T cell receptor beta chain is a study of blood T cell repertoires in COVID-19. The overall study: COVID-19 samples, acute and convalescent, were from the United States, Italy and Spain. In each case, the material was cDNA or gDNA derived from T cells, B-cell-depleted T cells, or PBMCs.

Assay: immunoSEQ multiplex PCR; the TCRdb copy retains only in-frame clones and omits some. The table records more than 140,000 clones, around 80% of them present only once. Material: peripheral blood. This receptor was obtained from a woman aged 50 to 60 in a cohort sampled during active or convalescent COVID-19.

CDR3 in DNA: TGTGCCAGCAGCGCAGATGGACAGGGGTCCTACGAGCAGTACTTC. Its translation is CASSADGQGSYEQYF. The chain couples TRBV9 to TRBJ2-7, with 9 positions matching TRBD1. The V gene end was trimmed by 3 bases and the J gene end by 1 base; junction bases not matched to a gene: 5. The CDR3 loop spans 15 amino acids. Germline CDR1 SGDLS, CDR2 YYNGEE.